The 22 T cell receptor beta chains below all came from one sample that was sequenced in a study of blood T cells in healthy people across ages. Using a J-beta primer mix together with a sample-barcoded 5' primer, a second PCR was run for roughly 6 to 12 cycles. A single record per CDR3 protein comes from TCRdb applying MiXCR to the 5' RACE reads. The data show about 1.6 million distinct CDR3 sequences, roughly a third seen once. Sequencing was performed on blood. These receptors all come from a woman in her 30s in good health.

This chain uses TRBV9 with TRBJ2-7; D ambiguous. The CDR3 is made up of 14 amino acids. V was pared by 0 bases and J by 2 bases, with 9 bases between. CDR1 and CDR2 (germline): SGDLS, YYNGEE. The CDR3 is CASSVDNLPYEQYF. CDR3 coding DNA: TGTGCCAGCAGCGTAGATAACTTGCCCTACGAGCAGTACTTC.

The chain couples TRBV5-1 to TRBJ2-2; 7 nucleotides align to TRBD2. This CDR3 spans 14 amino acids. The V gene's germline CDR1 is SGHRS and CDR2 YFSETQ. Trimming removed 4 bases from V and 9 bases from J; junction bases left unmatched: 9. CDR3 bases: TGCGCCAGCAGCGTTGCCGCGGGAGTGTGGGAGCTGTTTTTT. It codes for CASSVAAGVWELFF.

This chain connects TRBV30 to TRBJ1-1, with a possible D match to TRBD1 (6 bases). Between the trimmed V and J ends, which lost 4 bases and 2 bases, there was a span of 11 bases. Germline V gives CDR1 GTSNPN, CDR2 SVGIG (reference sequence). CDR3 length equals 13 residues. The CDR3 nucleotides read TGTGCCTGGACCGGACAGTTTAACACTGAAGCTTTCTTT. This gives the protein CAWTGQFNTEAFF.

The chain carries TRBV7-9 and TRBJ2-1; D ambiguous. The CDR3 is made up of 13 amino acids. Germline V lookup: CDR1 SEHNR, CDR2 FQNEAQ (reference sequence). V lost 5 bases and J lost 8, with 13 bases in between. CDR3 amino acids: CASSPPDGYEQFF. The DNA of the CDR3 is TGTGCCAGCAGCCCCCCGGACGGTTATGAGCAGTTCTTC. The whole variable domain, remainder taken from reference TRBV7-9 and TRBJ2-1, is DTGVSQNPRHKITKRGQNVTFRCDPISEHNRLYWYRQTLGQGPEFLTYFQNEAQLEKSRLLSDRFSAERPKGSFSTLEIQRTEQGDSAMYLCASSPPDGYEQFFGPGTRLTVL.

This clonotype came up a few times. The chain links TRBV5-1 to TRBJ2-1; D remains ambiguous. Germline CDR1 is SGHRS and CDR2 is YFSETQ. V was shortened by 0 bases and J by 6 bases, with 10 bases between the two germline ends. This CDR3 is 14 amino acids long. Here the CDR3 DNA reads TGCGCCAGCAGCTTGGAATCCCCGGGCAATGAGCAGTTCTTC. Protein product: CASSLESPGNEQFF.

The rearrangement links TRBV30 to TRBJ1-2; D unresolved. The germline V and J ends were trimmed by 1 base and 7 bases, with 13 bases remaining between them. The CDR3 runs to 13 residues. From germline, CDR1 is GTSNPN and CDR2 SVGIG (reference sequence). In nucleotides, the CDR3 is TGTGCCTGGAGTGCCGACTTCCACCGTGGCTACACCTTC. This codes for CAWSADFHRGYTF.

This clonotype was found a few times. The chain links TRBV20-1 to TRBJ2-5, with a tentative D call TRBD2 (5 bases). The CDR3 has 12 amino acids. Germline lookup yields CDR1 DFQATT and CDR2 SNEGSKA (reference sequence). V was trimmed by 6 bases and J by 5 bases, leaving 13 bases between them. In DNA form, the CDR3 reads TGCAGTGCCTTGGTCCGAGGGGAGACCCAGTACTTC. The encoded protein is CSALVRGETQYF.

A few counts support this clonotype. The genes are TRBV5-1 and TRBJ2-1, with D possibly TRBD1 on 5 matching bases. CDR3 size: 15 residues. Between the trimmed V and J ends, which lost 6 bases and 5 bases, there was a span of 18 bases. The germline V gene encodes CDR1 SGHRS and CDR2 YFSETQ. CDR3 loop: CASTPRQGFHNEQFF. The CDR3 DNA reads as TGCGCCAGCACCCCCAGGCAGGGTTTCCACAATGAGCAGTTCTTC.

The sample holds a few counts of this clonotype. The chain joins TRBV29-1 to TRBJ2-5; D may be TRBD1 or TRBD2 (6 bases each). The length of the CDR3 is 14 residues. From germline, CDR1 is SQVTM and CDR2 ANQGSEA. V was pared by 3 bases and J by 4 bases, with 15 bases between. CDR3 in DNA: TGCAGCGTTGAGCCGGCCAGGGGAGGAGAGACCCAGTACTTC. This gives the protein CSVEPARGGETQYF.

V is TRBV30 and J is TRBJ2-5, with no clear D. Germline V gives CDR1 GTSNPN, CDR2 SVGIG (reference sequence). Trimming cost V 2 bases and J 2 bases, with 9 bases left between them. The CDR3 extends over 13 amino acids. The CDR3 DNA reads as TGTGCCTGGAGTCCCGGTGGTCAAGAGACCCAGTACTTC. It is translated as CAWSPGGQETQYF.

Only a few counts were recorded for this clonotype. The chain links TRBV27 to TRBJ2-1, with 7 positions matching TRBD1. This CDR3 has 16 amino acids. Trimming at V came to 7 bases and at J to 1 base, leaving 10 bases not matched to a gene. Germline assignment: CDR1 MNHEY and CDR2 SMNVEV (reference sequence). The CDR3: CASKRGPGQSYNEQFF. For the CDR3, the DNA is TGTGCCAGCAAGCGCGGACCGGGACAGTCCTACAATGAGCAGTTCTTC.

This chain links TRBV20-1 with TRBJ2-5; 10 bases line up with TRBD2. The length of the CDR3 is 15 residues. Germline V gene sequence: CDR1 DFQATT, CDR2 SNEGSKA (reference sequence). The J segment lost 2 bases and the V segment lost 6 bases, leaving 9 bases of the junction unmatched. The DNA for the CDR3 is TGCAGTGCCCCCGCCGGGACTAGCGTACAAGAGACCCAGTACTTC. This codes for CSAPAGTSVQETQYF.

The sample holds many counts of this clonotype. The junction shows a germline mismatch at one end, possibly a read error. The chain couples TRBV5-1 to TRBJ2-3, with 11 bases matching TRBD2. CDR1 and CDR2 from the germline V gene are SGHRS and YFSETQ. CDR3 size: 16 residues. CDR3 region: CASSFGTSGYTDTQYF. The CDR3 nucleotides are TGTGCCAGCAGCTTTGGGACTAGCGGCTACACAGATACGCAGTATTTT.

The V gene is TRBV2, the J gene TRBJ2-7; perhaps TRBD2 as D (5 bases). CDR3 length: 15 amino acids. The V end was cut by 4 bases, the J end by 4 bases, with 17 bases between. CDR1 SNHLY and CDR2 FYNNEI come from the germline V gene. The chain's CDR3 is CASSVERSAEYEQYF. CDR3 DNA sequence: TGTGCCAGCAGTGTTGAGCGGTCAGCAGAATACGAGCAGTACTTC.

As regards this clonotype: Being one base from a much bigger clone, this may be a read error. This chain links TRBV4-1 with TRBJ2-6, with 8 bases lining up with TRBD1. The CDR3 totals 16 residues. CDR1 is MGHRA, CDR2 YSYEKL, per germline. Unmatched junction bases numbered 2, after V lost 1 base and J lost 3 bases. CDR3 amino acids: CASSQGRGLGANVLTF. The CDR3 nucleotides are TGCGCCAGCAGCCAAGGCAGGGGGCTTGGGGCCAACGTCCTGACTTTC.

The chain combines TRBV6-1 with TRBJ2-5; D remains unclear. The last part of the DNA fits TRBJ2-7 better; the J call may be wrong. The CDR3 extends over 13 amino acids. Germline V gene lookup returns CDR1 MNHNS and CDR2 SASEGT. The CDR3 DNA reads TGTGCCAGCAGTGACCCGCCACCGTACGAGCAGTACTTC. Amino acid sequence: CASSDPPPYEQYF.

The rearrangement joins TRBV7-9 to TRBJ2-7; possible D gene TRBD1, 6 bases. V was shortened by 5 bases and J by 2 bases, with 16 bases between the two germline ends. The germline V gene has CDR1 SEHNR and CDR2 FQNEAQ (reference sequence). The CDR3 extends over 15 amino acids. The CDR3 DNA sequence: TGTGCCAGCAGCGCCCGTACAGGGAGCCCCTACGAGCAGTACTTC. This codes for CASSARTGSPYEQYF.

This clonotype appeared a few times. The rearrangement links TRBV12-3 or TRBV12-4 to TRBJ2-7; the D gene is possibly TRBD2 (7 bases). The CDR3 totals 16 residues. V shed 4 bases and J shed 0 bases, with 16 bases lying between them. The DNA of the CDR3 is TGTGCCAGCAGTTCGGGGGGCAGGGTCAGCTCCTACGAGCAGTACTTC. Translated, it gives CASSSGGRVSSYEQYF.

This clonotype was seen only a few times. This chain joins TRBV4-1 and TRBJ2-7, with 7 bases matching TRBD1. The CDR3 runs to 13 residues. Germline-derived CDR1 and CDR2 are MGHRA and YSYEKL. V gave up 4 bases and J gave up 4 bases; unmatched junction bases: 4. The CDR3 is CASSPTGEYEQYF. CDR3 nucleotides: TGCGCCAGCAGCCCAACAGGGGAATACGAGCAGTACTTC.

This clonotype was seen a handful of times. The V call is TRBV15, the J call TRBJ2-4; D unresolved. Germline-derived CDR1 and CDR2 are LNHNV and YYDKDF (reference sequence). V lost 5 bases to trimming and J lost 0 bases, with 5 bases between them. The CDR3 covers 13 residues. The CDR3 nucleotides are TGTGCCACCAGCTCCCAAGCCAAAAACATTCAGTACTTC. Translation: CATSSQAKNIQYF. The full variable domain, in which reference TRBV15 and TRBJ2-4 provide the parts outside the CDR3, is DAMVIQNPRYQVTQFGKPVTLSCSQTLNHNVMYWYQQKSSQAPKLLFHYYDKDFNNEADTPDNFQSRRPNTSFCFLDIRSPGLGDTAMYLCATSSQAKNIQYFGAGTRLSVL.

A few counts support this clonotype. The chain links TRBV29-1 to TRBJ1-1; D gene ambiguous. V lost 6 bases and J 5 bases, leaving 7 bases between the germline ends. This CDR3 has 10 amino acids. CDR1 SQVTM and CDR2 ANQGSEA come from the germline V gene. This CDR3 is CSVFRTEAFF. As DNA, the CDR3 is TGCAGCGTGTTCAGGACTGAAGCTTTCTTT.

The chain carries TRBV5-6 and TRBJ2-1; 7 bases fit TRBD2. The V gene's germline CDR1 is SGHDT and CDR2 YYEEEE. The V segment lost 3 bases and the J segment 6 bases; nucleotides outside the gene matches: 6. The CDR3 covers 14 residues. The CDR3 coding sequence is TGTGCCAGCAGCTCCCGGGACTACACCAATGAGCAGTTCTTC. Its translation: CASSSRDYTNEQFF.